This TCR beta chain was sequenced during a study of blood T cell repertoires in COVID-19. Across the whole study: Whether acute or convalescent, the COVID-19 samples came from the United States, Italy and Spain. Nucleic acid was either cDNA or gDNA, and it came from T cells, B-cell-depleted T cells, or PBMCs.

Germline V lookup: CDR1 SGHKS, CDR2 YYEKEE (reference sequence). This CDR3 contains 16 residues. J lost 7 bases, V lost 4 bases, and 9 bases had no gene match. In the study's own analysis: Nucleated cell number was recorded as an estimate derived from reference gene primer amplification. Measured with immunoSEQ multiplex PCR; TCRdb has only the in-frame clones, and not every one. The V and J calls and clone size come from that table; D and trimming were worked out from the DNA. This sample has around 300,000 clones, with roughly 92% found just once. Seattle cases were enrolled at active infection and followed longitudinally.

This chain links TRBV5-5 with TRBJ2-7; TRBD2 agrees at 15 bases. Sequences were obtained from peripheral blood. The sequence came from a young woman with COVID-19, enrolled during active disease. CDR3: CASSGGLAGGVGEQYF. DNA of the CDR3: TGTGCCAGCAGCGGAGGACTAGCGGGAGGGGTGGGGGAGCAGTACTTC.